The clone carrying this T cell receptor (beta chain) has a handful of counts. The antigen is unknown. This specimen belongs to a study of T cells in Graves' hyperthyroidism and ophthalmopathy. RNA transcripts served as the template for amplifying TCR beta CDR3 regions. With the HTBI primer set, the TCR CDR3 went through a first round of RT-PCR. TCRdb reprocessed the multiplex PCR reads with MiXCR, giving one entry per CDR3 protein. The sample lists 250,000 to 400,000 distinct CDR3 sequences; about 13% were seen once. Germline CDR1 reads SGHAT; CDR2 reads FQDESV (reference sequence). Germline trimming cut 5 bases from V and 0 bases from J; bases unmatched to any gene: 7. This CDR3 region has 16 residues. General study results and limits: Model predictions of ophthalmopathy came a median 6.5 months before onset.

Not enrolled were patients with uncontrolled infection, other autoimmune disease, pregnancy or lactation. Diagnosis rested on symptoms, serum thyroxine and TRAb, thyroid ultrasound, and orbital computed tomography. Material for sequencing was blood. The clonotype comes from a woman in her 40s with Graves' ophthalmopathy. The chain combines TRBV11-1 with TRBJ1-1, with 9 bases that match TRBD1. The CDR3 region has the DNA TGTGCCAGCAGCCCCGGGGACAGGGAACTGAACACTGAAGCTTTCTTT. Protein: CASSPGDRELNTEAFF.